This TCR beta chain comes out of a study of T-cell memory formation after mild COVID-19. Study-wide findings and caveats: Contracting CD4+ clones sat mainly in CM and EM; CD8+ in EMRA. Later expanders leaned CD4+, whereas day 15 to 85 contracting clones were balanced CD4/CD8. In pre-infection memory, a portion of responding clones appeared, which suggested that cross-reactive memory joined.

On this clonotype itself: The antigen remains undetermined.

The V gene lost 3 bases and the J gene lost 9 bases, with 14 bases spanning the gap. This CDR3 region has 13 residues. Using its own MiXCR run on the 5' RACE reads, TCRdb lists one record per CDR3 protein. The data show under 400,000 distinct CDR3 sequences, roughly 21% seen once. The rearrangement uses TRBV12-3 or TRBV12-4 and TRBJ1-2, with D perhaps TRBD1 (5 bases). The sequencing sample was made of PBMCs or a T cell subset sorted from them (not recorded which). The source is an adult woman who had mild COVID-19 (a few samples of this study predate the infection). Cell type and time point are not known. The CDR3 reads CASSLSGGRSYTF. The CDR3 coding sequence is TGTGCCAGCAGTTTGTCGGGGGGAAGGAGCTACACCTTC.